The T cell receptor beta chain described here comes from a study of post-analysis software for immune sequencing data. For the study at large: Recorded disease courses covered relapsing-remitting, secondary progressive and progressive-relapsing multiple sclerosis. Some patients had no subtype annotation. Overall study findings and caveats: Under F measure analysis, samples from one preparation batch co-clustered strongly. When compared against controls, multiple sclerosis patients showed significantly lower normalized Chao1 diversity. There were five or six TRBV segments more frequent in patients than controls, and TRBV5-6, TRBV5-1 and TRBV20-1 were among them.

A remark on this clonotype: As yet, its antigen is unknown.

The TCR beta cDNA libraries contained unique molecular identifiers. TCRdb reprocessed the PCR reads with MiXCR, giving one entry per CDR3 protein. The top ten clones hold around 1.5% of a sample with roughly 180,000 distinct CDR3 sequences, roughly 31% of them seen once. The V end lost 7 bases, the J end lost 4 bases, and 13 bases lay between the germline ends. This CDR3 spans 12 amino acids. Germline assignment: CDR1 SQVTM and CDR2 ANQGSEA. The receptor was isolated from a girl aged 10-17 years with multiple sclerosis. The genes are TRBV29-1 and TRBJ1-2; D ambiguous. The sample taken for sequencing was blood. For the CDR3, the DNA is TGCAGCGCTCAGGACGGGAGCTATGGCTACACCTTC. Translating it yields CSAQDGSYGYTF.